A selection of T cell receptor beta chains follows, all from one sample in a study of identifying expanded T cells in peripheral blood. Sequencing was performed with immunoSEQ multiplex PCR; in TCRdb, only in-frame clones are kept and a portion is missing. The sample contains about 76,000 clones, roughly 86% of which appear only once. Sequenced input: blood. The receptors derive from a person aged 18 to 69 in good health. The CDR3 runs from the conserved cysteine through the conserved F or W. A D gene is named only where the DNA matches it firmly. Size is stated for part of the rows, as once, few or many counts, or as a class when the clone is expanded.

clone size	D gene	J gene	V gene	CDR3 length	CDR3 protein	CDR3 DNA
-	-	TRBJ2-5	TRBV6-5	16	CASSFGTPRSQETQYF	TGTGCCAGCAGTTTCGGGACTCCTAGGAGCCAAGAGACCCAGTACTTC
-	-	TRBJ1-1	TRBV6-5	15	CASSFGNSGGTEAFF	TGTGCCAGCAGTTTTGGAAACTCCGGGGGCACTGAAGCTTTCTTT
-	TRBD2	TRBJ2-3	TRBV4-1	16	CASRLSGSVSTDTQYF	TGCGCCAGCAGACTTAGCGGGAGTGTTTCCACAGATACGCAGTATTTT
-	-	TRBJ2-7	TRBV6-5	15	CASSQSPGLSYEQYF	TGTGCCAGCAGTCAGTCCCCCGGGTTATCCTACGAGCAGTACTTC
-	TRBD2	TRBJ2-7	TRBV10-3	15	CAIRSSGSFGDEQYF	TGTGCCATCAGATCTAGCGGGAGCTTCGGGGACGAGCAGTACTTC
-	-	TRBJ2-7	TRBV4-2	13	CASSQDTSYEQYF	TGTGCCAGCAGCCAGGATACAAGCTACGAGCAGTACTTC
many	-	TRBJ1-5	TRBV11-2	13	CASSEQENQPQHF	TGTGCCAGCAGCGAACAGGAGAATCAGCCCCAGCATTTT
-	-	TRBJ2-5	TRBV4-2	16	CASSQGTGQILETQYF	TGTGCCAGCAGCCAGGGGACGGGACAAATTCTAGAGACCCAGTACTTC
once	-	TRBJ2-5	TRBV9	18	CASSAPGHQSNLAETQYF	TGTGCCAGCAGCGCACCGGGCCATCAGAGTAATCTAGCGGAGACCCAGTACTTC
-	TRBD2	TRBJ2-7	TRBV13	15	CASSLRLADFYEQYF	TGTGCCAGCAGCTTAAGACTAGCGGACTTCTACGAGCAGTACTTC
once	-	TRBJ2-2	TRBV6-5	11	CASRSTGELFF	TGTGCCAGCAGATCTACCGGGGAGCTGTTTTTT
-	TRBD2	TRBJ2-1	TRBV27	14	CASSRTSQYNEQFF	TGTGCCAGCAGTCGGACTAGCCAATACAATGAGCAGTTCTTC
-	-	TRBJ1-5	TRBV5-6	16	CASSFQGSGLNQPQHF	TGTGCCAGCAGCTTCCAGGGTAGCGGACTTAATCAGCCCCAGCATTTT
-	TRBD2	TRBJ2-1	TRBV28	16	CASSPPGTSGSDEQFF	TGTGCCAGCAGTCCCCCCGGGACTAGCGGGAGCGATGAGCAGTTCTTC
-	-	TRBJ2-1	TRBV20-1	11	CSARGYNEQFF	TGCAGTGCTAGAGGGTACAATGAGCAGTTCTTC
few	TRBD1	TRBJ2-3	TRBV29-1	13	CSVEQGARDTQYF	TGCAGCGTTGAGCAGGGGGCTCGGGATACGCAGTATTTT
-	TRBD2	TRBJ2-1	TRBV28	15	CASSPNLAGAHEQFF	TGTGCCAGCAGCCCAAATCTAGCGGGAGCCCATGAGCAGTTCTTC
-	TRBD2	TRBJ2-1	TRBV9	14	CASSPRTSLNEQFF	TGTGCCAGCAGCCCCCGGACTAGTCTCAATGAGCAGTTCTTC
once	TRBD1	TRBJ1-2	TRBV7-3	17	CASSLGGRGSRVNGYTF	TGTGCCAGCAGCCTAGGGGGCAGGGGAAGCCGGGTCAATGGCTACACCTTC
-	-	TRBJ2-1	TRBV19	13	CASSIGQVNEQFF	TGTGCCAGTAGTATTGGGCAGGTCAATGAGCAGTTCTTC
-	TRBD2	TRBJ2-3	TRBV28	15	CASRGLAGEGDTQYF	TGTGCCAGCAGGGGACTAGCGGGAGAGGGTGATACGCAGTATTTT
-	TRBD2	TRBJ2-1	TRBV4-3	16	CASSQETSGRGNEQFF	TGCGCCAGCAGCCAAGAGACTAGCGGGAGGGGCAATGAGCAGTTCTTC